This entry features one T cell receptor beta chain sequence. At one end, the junction sequence differs from germline, possibly due to a read error. Clones were read by immunoSEQ multiplex PCR, and TCRdb kept only the in-frame ones, dropping some. The sample lists about 12,000 clones; under 80% were seen once. This sample stems from a study of ipilimumab plus nivolumab after autologous stem cell transplantation. Germline V CDR1 and CDR2: MDHEN, SYDVKM. The CDR3 is 17 residues long. The chain is built from TRBV28 and TRBJ1-3, with 10 bases fitting TRBD1. The receptor was isolated from a male donor with multiple myeloma. Sequenced here: PBMCs, sampled in a trial of ipilimumab plus nivolumab as post-transplant consolidation. The CDR3 reads CASRPILTGGSRNTIYF. In DNA, the CDR3 is TGTGCCAGCAGGCCCATCTTGACAGGGGGCTCTAGAAACACCATATATTTT.